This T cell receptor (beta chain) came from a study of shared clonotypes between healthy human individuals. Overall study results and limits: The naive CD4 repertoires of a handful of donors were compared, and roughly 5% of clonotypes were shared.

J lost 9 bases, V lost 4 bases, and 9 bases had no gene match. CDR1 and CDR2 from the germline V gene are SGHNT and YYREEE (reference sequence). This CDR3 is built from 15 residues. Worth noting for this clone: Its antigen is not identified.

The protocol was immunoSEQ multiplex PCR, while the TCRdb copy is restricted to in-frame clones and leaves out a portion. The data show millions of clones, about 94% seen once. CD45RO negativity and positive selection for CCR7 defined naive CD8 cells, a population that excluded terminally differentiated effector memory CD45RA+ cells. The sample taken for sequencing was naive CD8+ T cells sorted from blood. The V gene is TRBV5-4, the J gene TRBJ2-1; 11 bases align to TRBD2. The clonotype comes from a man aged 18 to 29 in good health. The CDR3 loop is CASSVLAGGQGEQFF. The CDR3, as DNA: TGTGCCAGCAGCGTATTAGCGGGGGGGCAGGGTGAGCAGTTCTTC. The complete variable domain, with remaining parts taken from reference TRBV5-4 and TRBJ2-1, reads ETGVTQSPTHLIKTRGQQVTLRCSSQSGHNTVSWYQQALGQGPQFIFQYYREEENGRGNFPPRFSGLQFPNYSSELNVNALELDDSALYLCASSVLAGGQGEQFFGPGTRLTVL.